This paragraph reports one T cell receptor beta chain. This table comes from immunoSEQ multiplex PCR, and its TCRdb copy is limited to in-frame clones, with some not included. This table holds about 500,000 clones, 75% to 80% found once. These data belong to a study of shared clonotypes between healthy human individuals. The CDR3 extends over 13 amino acids. V lost 4 bases to trimming and J lost 0 bases, with 9 bases between them. CDR1 is GTSNPN and CDR2 is SVGIG in the germline V gene (reference sequence). This TCR was sampled from a woman aged 40 to 49 in good health. Some clones in this sample may be carry-over from other donors' samples. The chain recombines TRBV30 with TRBJ1-1; no clear D gene. Material for sequencing was PBMCs. CDR3 sequence reads: CAWIKDLNTEAFF. CDR3 nucleotides: TGTGCCTGGATAAAGGACCTGAACACTGAAGCTTTCTTT. The entire variable domain, with the rest obtained from reference TRBV30 and TRBJ1-1, is as follows: SQTIHQWPATLVQPVGSPLSLECTVEGTSNPNLYWYRQAAGRGLQLLFYSVGIGQISSEVPQNLSASRPQDRQFILSSKKLLLSDSGFYLCAWIKDLNTEAFFGQGTRLTVV.